The clone carrying this TCR beta chain was observed a few times. The target antigen is unknown. This CDR3 region has 16 residues. Trimming shortened V by 6 bases and J by 4 bases, and 21 bases separated the two germline ends. CDR1 and CDR2 (germline): SGHTA, FQGNSA. The data originate from a study of blood T cells in healthy people across ages. Regarding the study as a whole: The diversity estimates, figures obtained from one million T cells, were considered underestimates.

The second PCR ran about 7 to 12 cycles with a sample-barcoded 5' primer and J-beta primers. From the 5' RACE reads, TCRdb called clonotypes with MiXCR, one entry per CDR3 protein. The sample yields 1.5 million to 2 million distinct CDR3 sequences, 28% seen once. The specimen was blood. This chain connects TRBV7-2 to TRBJ1-2; D is unresolved. The sequence derives from a woman aged 25-40 years in good health. CDR3 loop: CASSLSGSLGGYGYTF. Written as DNA, the CDR3 is TGTGCCAGCAGTTTATCGGGCTCCCTGGGAGGCTATGGCTACACCTTC.